These 11 T cell receptor beta chains originate from one sample sequenced in a study of blood T cell repertoires in COVID-19. Sequencing was performed with immunoSEQ multiplex PCR; in TCRdb, only in-frame clones are kept and a portion is missing. The table lists about 160,000 clones, approximately 86% of them singletons. Sequenced input: peripheral blood. The source of these receptors is a man in his 70s with acute or convalescent COVID-19.

The chain is built from TRBV5-5 and TRBJ2-4; 7 bases are a match to TRBD1. The CDR3 covers 13 residues. In germline, CDR1 is SGHKS, CDR2 YYEKEE (reference sequence). Germline trimming cut 2 bases from V and 11 bases from J; bases unmatched to any gene: 7. Written as DNA, the CDR3 is TGTGCCAGCAGCTTTGACAGGGTCGACGTTCAGTACTTC. Its protein product is CASSFDRVDVQYF.

The chain is built from TRBV2 and TRBJ2-1; D gene ambiguous. The germline CDR1 and CDR2 sequences are SNHLY and FYNNEI. The CDR3 length is 10 residues. Trimming left V 11 bases short and J 8 bases short, with 10 bases between. CDR3 in amino acids: CARNRDEQFF. The CDR3 coding sequence is TGTGCCCGGAACCGGGATGAGCAGTTCTTC.

The chain has TRBV19 and TRBJ1-1; TRBD1 agrees at 7 bases. CDR3 length equals 12 residues. V shed 7 bases and J 10 bases; nucleotides not matched to a gene: 9. CDR1 and CDR2 (germline): LNHDA, SQIVND (reference sequence). DNA of the CDR3: TGTGCCAGTAATGACTGGGGACAGAGAGCTTTCTTT. Encoded protein: CASNDWGQRAFF.

This rearrangement joins TRBV7-9 to TRBJ2-7, with D possibly being TRBD1 (5 bases). From germline, CDR1 is SEHNR and CDR2 FQNEAQ (reference sequence). The V and J ends lost 6 bases and 6 bases respectively, with 15 bases between them. There are 13 residues in the CDR3. The CDR3 spells CASRAGSGSEQYF. The CDR3 DNA reads TGTGCCAGCAGGGCAGGGTCGGGTTCCGAGCAGTACTTC.

The chain employs TRBV5-1 and TRBJ1-6; a weak D match, TRBD1 (6 bases). V lost 4 bases and J 6 bases, leaving 11 bases between the germline ends. Germline V gene data show CDR1 as SGHRS and CDR2 as YFSETQ. The CDR3 is 14 amino acids. The CDR3 nucleotides read TGCGCCAGCAGCACTCGACAGGTTAATTCACCCCTCCACTTT. Its protein product is CASSTRQVNSPLHF.

This chain uses TRBV5-6 with TRBJ2-5; 16 nucleotides match TRBD2. The CDR3 covers 18 residues. Germline values: CDR1 SGHDT, CDR2 YYEEEE. V shed 3 bases, J shed 1 base, and the junction held 6 bases outside the gene matches. This chain's CDR3 is CASSWGLAGGLAQETQYF. The CDR3 coding sequence is TGTGCCAGCAGCTGGGGACTAGCGGGAGGGTTGGCCCAAGAGACCCAGTACTTC. Looking up the rest from reference TRBV5-6 and TRBJ2-5 gives the full variable domain: DAGVTQSPTHLIKTRGQQVTLRCSPKSGHDTVSWYQQALGQGPQFIFQYYEEEERQRGNFPDRFSGHQFPNYSSELNVNALLLGDSALYLCASSWGLAGGLAQETQYFGPGTRLLVL.

This chain connects TRBV5-1 to TRBJ1-1, with D unresolved. The V and J ends lost 3 bases and 1 base respectively, with 10 bases between them. This CDR3 is built from 14 residues. CDR1 is SGHRS and CDR2 is YFSETQ in the germline V gene. The CDR3 protein is CASSSQAPNTEAFF. The CDR3 DNA reads as TGCGCCAGCAGCTCCCAGGCCCCGAACACTGAAGCTTTCTTT. Variable domain in full (rest from reference TRBV5-1 and TRBJ1-1): KAGVTQTPRYLIKTRGQQVTLSCSPISGHRSVSWYQQTPGQGLQFLFEYFSETQRNKGNFPGRFSGRQFSNSRSEMNVSTLELGDSALYLCASSSQAPNTEAFFGQGTRLTVV.

This chain joins TRBV9 and TRBJ2-2, with TRBD2 as a possible D gene (6 bases). Trimming shortened V by 2 bases and J by 6 bases, and 14 bases separated the two germline ends. Germline V CDR1 and CDR2: SGDLS, YYNGEE. There are 15 residues in the CDR3. The CDR3 region has the DNA TGTGCCAGCAGCGTGGAGGGAGTAGGCCCCGGGGAGCTGTTTTTT. Translating it yields CASSVEGVGPGELFF.

The genes are TRBV7-9 and TRBJ1-1; no definite D call. V was pared by 2 bases and J by 3 bases, with 7 bases between. The CDR3 loop spans 13 amino acids. Germline loops: CDR1 SEHNR, CDR2 FQNEAQ (reference sequence). Here the CDR3 reads CASSLPIYTEAFF. CDR3 nucleotide sequence: TGTGCCAGCAGCTTACCTATTTACACTGAAGCTTTCTTT.

The chain links TRBV29-1 to TRBJ1-1; D is unclear. The CDR3 totals 11 residues. Germline V gene lookup returns CDR1 SQVTM and CDR2 ANQGSEA. Trimming removed 4 bases at V and 1 base at J, with 4 bases between. The CDR3 is CSVVKNTEAFF. DNA for the CDR3: TGCAGCGTTGTCAAGAACACTGAAGCTTTCTTT.

This chain uses TRBV14 with TRBJ1-1, with 7 bases aligning to TRBD1. Germline V gives CDR1 SGHDN, CDR2 FVKESK. The V segment lost 2 bases and the J segment 11 bases; nucleotides outside the gene matches: 11. The CDR3 is 14 amino acids. CDR3 amino acids: CASSQKRGGLGAFF. DNA for the CDR3: TGTGCCAGCAGCCAAAAAAGAGGGGGCCTCGGGGCTTTCTTT.